This entry is about one T cell receptor (beta chain). TRAV- and TRBV-specific primers primed first-strand cDNA, covering alpha and beta chains. The authors ran 20 PCR cycles to amplify TCRs with a constant-region primer and V-primer adapter. TCRdb re-derived calls from the reads in MiXCR, one entry per CDR3 protein. In the table there are around 11,000 distinct CDR3 sequences, roughly 60% of which are singletons. This specimen comes from a study of low-dose radiotherapy and immunotherapy resistance in tumors. Per germline, CDR1 LGHNA and CDR2 YSLEER. The germline V and J ends were trimmed by 4 bases and 4 bases, with 13 bases remaining between them. This CDR3 comprises 15 residues.

The clonotype originates from a human donor with advanced metastatic prostate, ovarian, gallbladder or colorectal cancer (not recorded which). This table probably holds off-target reads from a library built for another chain. This chain links TRBV4-3 with TRBJ2-2; a weak D match, TRBD2 (6 bases). For the CDR3, the DNA is TGCGCCAGCAGCCCTGGGGGGAGAGGCACCGGGGAGCTGTTTTTT. Translation: CASSPGGRGTGELFF.